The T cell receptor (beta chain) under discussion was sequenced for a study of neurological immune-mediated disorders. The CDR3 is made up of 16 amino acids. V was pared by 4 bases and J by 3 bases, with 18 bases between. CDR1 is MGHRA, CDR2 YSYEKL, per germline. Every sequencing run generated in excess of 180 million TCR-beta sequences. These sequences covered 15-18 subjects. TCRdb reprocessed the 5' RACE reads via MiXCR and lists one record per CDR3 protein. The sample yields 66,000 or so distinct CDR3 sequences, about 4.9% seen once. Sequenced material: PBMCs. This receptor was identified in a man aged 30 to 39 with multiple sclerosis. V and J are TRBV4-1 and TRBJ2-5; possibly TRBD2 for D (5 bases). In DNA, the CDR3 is TGCGCCAGCAGCCTCATAAAGGACTTTCCTAAAGAGACCCAGTACTTC. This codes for CASSLIKDFPKETQYF.